The 12 T cell receptor beta chains below were found in one sample sequenced in a study of T cells after yellow fever vaccination (dated by TCRdb to about 2019). Sample treatment or condition, as interpreted from the label and publication: live attenuated yellow fever vaccine strain. The library came from 5' RACE. The sequencing machine was an Illumina HiSeq 2500. Clones were called with MiXCR by TCRdb after fastp trimmed the public reads at Q25, and only in-frame beta chains were retained. Here each entry gathers all rows of one CDR3 protein and keeps the most common genes and DNA. Within this sample are around 600,000 distinct CDR3 sequences, with about 12% of them counted one time only. Together, the top ten hold about 15% of the sample. This specimen was PBMCs, taken on the day of the yellow fever booster vaccination. These receptors all stem from a man aged 30 to 39 who received the YFV17D yellow fever vaccine.

This clonotype was picked up a small number of times. The gene calls are TRBV10-3 and TRBJ2-7; D perhaps matches TRBD1 (5 bases). CDR1 is ENHRY, CDR2 SYGVKD, per germline. This CDR3 spans 12 amino acids. V was pared by 3 bases and J by 11 bases, with 14 bases between. DNA of the CDR3: TGTGCCATCAGTGAAGATAGACAGAAAGAGTACTTC. Translating gives CAISEDRQKEYF.

CDR3 residues: CASRDVTGGPGELFF. CDR3 in DNA: TGTGCCAGCAGGGACGTCACAGGGGGTCCCGGGGAGCTGTTTTTT. V usage is TRBV6-1 and J usage is TRBJ2-2, with TRBD1 matching over 8 bases. Germline trimming cut 6 bases from V and 6 bases from J; bases unmatched to any gene: 9. The CDR3 sequence is 15 residues long. Germline CDR1 is MNHNS and CDR2 is SASEGT.

The V call is TRBV6-2 or TRBV6-3, the J call TRBJ2-7; possibly TRBD2 for D (6 bases). The CDR3 length is 20 residues. Trimming pared 0 bases from V and 0 bases from J, leaving 24 bases between. The germline V gene has CDR1 MNHEY and CDR2 SVGEGT. The CDR3 protein is CASSYSRGGFVRRNSYEQYF. DNA of the CDR3: TGTGCCAGCAGTTACTCGAGGGGAGGTTTTGTAAGGCGTAACTCCTACGAGCAGTACTTC.

The chain is built from TRBV5-1 and TRBJ2-1; TRBD2 aligns across 10 bases. The CDR3 covers 14 residues. After removal of 6 bases from V and 4 bases from J, the junction contained 4 bases not matched to a gene. Germline V lookup: CDR1 SGHRS, CDR2 YFSETQ. For the CDR3, the DNA is TGCGCCAGCACGGGACTAGCGTTGTACAATGAGCAGTTCTTC. This codes for CASTGLALYNEQFF. Full variable domain (missing parts from reference TRBV5-1 and TRBJ2-1): KAGVTQTPRYLIKTRGQQVTLSCSPISGHRSVSWYQQTPGQGLQFLFEYFSETQRNKGNFPGRFSGRQFSNSRSEMNVSTLELGDSALYLCASTGLALYNEQFFGPGTRLTVL.

CDR3 protein: CASSPGTARWLYF. CDR3 DNA sequence: TGTGCCAGCAGCCCCGGGACTGCTCGCTGGCTGTATTTT. This chain uses TRBV7-6 with TRBJ2-3, with D maybe TRBD2 (6 bases). This CDR3 region has 13 residues. V was shortened by 5 bases and J by 14 bases, with 20 bases between the two germline ends. Germline CDR1 is SGHVS and CDR2 is FNYEAQ.

This clonotype came up a few times. The V gene is TRBV25-1, the J gene TRBJ1-3; the match to TRBD1 covers 7 bases. The CDR3 loop spans 16 amino acids. Trimming at V came to 6 bases and at J to 4 bases, leaving 12 bases not matched to a gene. CDR1 is MGHDK, CDR2 SYGVNS, per germline. CDR3 nucleotides: TGTGCCAGCAGACAGACAGGGCACTCTCCAGGAAACACCATATATTTT. Translated, it gives CASRQTGHSPGNTIYF.

The rearrangement joins TRBV12-3 or TRBV12-4 to TRBJ2-3, with D unresolved. The CDR3 length is 17 residues. Trimming shortened V by 4 bases and J by 2 bases, and 19 bases separated the two germline ends. Written as DNA, the CDR3 is TGTGCCAGCAGTTGGGGTGTAACGTGGGAACACACAGATACGCAGTATTTT. Encoded protein: CASSWGVTWEHTDTQYF.

This clonotype has more than one count but fewer than ten. The chain has TRBV29-1 and TRBJ1-6, with D unclear. The V gene's germline CDR1 is SQVTM and CDR2 ANQGSEA. V lost 4 bases and J lost 6, with 10 bases in between. CDR3 length equals 13 residues. CDR3 protein: CSVVVGPNSPLHF. CDR3 DNA sequence: TGCAGCGTTGTGGTCGGGCCTAATTCACCCCTCCACTTT.

This clonotype has only a few counts. The chain has TRBV20-1 and TRBJ2-1; D is perhaps TRBD2 (6 bases). Trimming pared 2 bases from V and 12 bases from J, leaving 14 bases between. Germline-derived CDR1 and CDR2 are DFQATT and SNEGSKA (reference sequence). This CDR3 spans 12 amino acids. The CDR3 coding sequence is TGCAGTGCTAGACCACTGGGGCGGGGGCAGTTCTTC. Translation: CSARPLGRGQFF.

The chain is built from TRBV12-3 or TRBV12-4 and TRBJ2-1; 9 bases align to TRBD1. The CDR3 consists of 17 residues. The V and J ends lost 5 bases and 4 bases, in that order; junction bases with no gene match: 12. CDR3 loop: CASSIQGARLAYNEQFF. CDR3 nucleotide sequence: TGTGCCAGCAGTATACAGGGGGCGCGTTTGGCGTACAATGAGCAGTTCTTC.

On this clonotype itself: The junction and the germline gene differ at one end; a read error may be behind it. The chain has TRBV7-2 and TRBJ2-4; D may be TRBD2 (5 bases). This CDR3 has 15 amino acids. Per the germline V gene, CDR1 is SGHTA and CDR2 is FQGNSA. CDR3: CASSLASLAKNIQYF. The CDR3 region has the DNA TGTGCCAGCAGCCTAGCCTCCCTAGCCAAAAACATTCAGTACTTC.

V gene TRBV5-4 combines with J gene TRBJ2-4, with D possibly matching TRBD1 (6 bases). The germline V gene encodes CDR1 SGHNT and CDR2 YYREEE (reference sequence). The CDR3 has 16 amino acids. V was clipped by 4 bases and J by 1 base, with 15 bases between them. CDR3 sequence: CASSLMDSLAKNIQYF. The CDR3 nucleotides read TGTGCCAGCAGCCTGATGGACAGCCTGGCCAAAAACATTCAGTACTTC.